This T cell receptor beta chain was identified during a study of glioma-infiltrating T cells. The iRepertoire nested amplicon-rescue multiplex PCR amplified TCR alpha and beta CDR3s from RNA. Input was about 85-450 ng of tissue mRNA or PBMC total RNA. TCRdb redid the calling of the multiplex PCR reads with MiXCR, one entry per CDR3 protein. The data contain around 100,000 distinct CDR3 sequences, about 30% of them singletons. The CDR3 totals 16 residues. Germline V gene data show CDR1 as LGHNA and CDR2 as YSLEER. The V and J ends lost 4 bases and 2 bases, in that order; junction bases with no gene match: 4. About this clonotype: Its antigen is not known.

General study points: Tissue and blood shared very few CDR3 sequences. Tissue-blood divergence was below expectation in non-neoplastic patients, above in gliomas.

V gene TRBV4-3 combines with J gene TRBJ2-5; the match to TRBD2 covers 13 bases. The clonotype originates from a human donor with low-grade glioma or glioblastoma, undergoing nonglioma brain surgery, or in good health (not recorded which). Material for sequencing was glioma tissue, nonneoplastic brain tissue, or PBMCs (not recorded which). In DNA, the CDR3 is TGCGCCAGCAGCCTAGGACTAGCGGGGGAACAAGAGACCCAGTACTTC. This sequence encodes CASSLGLAGEQETQYF.